The clone carrying this T cell receptor (beta chain) was detected many times. What it recognizes is unknown. The source of the sample is a study of T cell repertoires in cytomegalovirus infection. On the study more broadly: Signatures in public TCR beta sequences pointed to both CMV infection and matching HLA type.

The V segment lost 4 bases and the J segment 4 bases; nucleotides outside the gene matches: 7. Germline V CDR1 and CDR2: SGHVS, FQNEAQ. The CDR3 has 17 amino acids. TCRdb independently ran MiXCR on the reads; one entry per CDR3 protein. Among around 490,000 distinct CDR3 sequences listed, around 27% were seen once. Study-level findings and limits: Predominance within the ex vivo response was attributable to HLA-C-restricted CMV-specific TCR beta clonotypes.

V gene TRBV7-8 combines with J gene TRBJ2-1; 13 nucleotides align to TRBD2. This TCR came from a human donor in good health (CMV status not recorded). Some clones in this sample may be carry-over from other donors' samples. Sample: PBMCs. The CDR3 coding sequence is TGTGCCAGCAGCTCTTTGGGGACTAGCGGGACTTACAATGAGCAGTTCTTC. Translated, it gives CASSSLGTSGTYNEQFF.